This T cell receptor (beta chain) was observed in a study of shared clonotypes between healthy human individuals. Overall study findings and caveats: Several donors shared around 5.2% of their naive CD4 clonotypes. Represented diversity (both genetic and exposure-history) was limited by the small number of donors.

Details on this clone: Its antigen remains unknown.

From CD4+ cells came CD45RA+ naive and CD45RA-negative memory subsets. Method: immunoSEQ multiplex PCR; TCRdb's copy keeps in-frame clones and lacks some. The data show 550,000 to 800,000 clones, with approximately 74% seen just once and under 2% held by the top ten. The TCR sequence derives from a woman aged 30 to 39 in good health. The sequenced material came from memory CD4+ T cells sorted from blood. The subset is: CD45RA-negative fraction.

The CDR3 is CVTKSRDSYYGYTF. CDR3 coding DNA: TGTGTCACTAAATCCCGGGACAGCTACTATGGCTACACCTTC. The chain joins TRBV6-5 to TRBJ1-2, with TRBD1 identical over 7 bases. Germline loops: CDR1 MNHEY, CDR2 SVGAGI. This CDR3 region has 14 residues.